This T cell receptor beta chain was identified in a study of control samples from healthy donors and cancer patients. Germline lookup yields CDR1 LGHDT and CDR2 YNNKEL (reference sequence). The CDR3 is made up of 15 amino acids. V dropped 4 bases and J dropped 4 bases, with 16 bases sitting between them. TCRdb's table, derived via immunoSEQ multiplex PCR, lists solely in-frame clones and lacks some. The data contain under 100,000 clones, less than 90% of them singletons. This clone was seen a single time. This chain connects TRBV3-1 (or the pseudogene TRBV3-2) to TRBJ1-2; D is ambiguous. This sequence originates from a woman between 45 and 60 years old with colorectal cancer. The sample taken for sequencing was PBMCs. The CDR3 loop reads CASSPELSEGYGYTF. In DNA form, the CDR3 reads TGTGCCAGCAGCCCGGAACTCTCGGAGGGCTATGGCTACACCTTC.